The 20 T cell receptor beta chains below all came from one sample that was sequenced in a study of blood T cells in healthy people across ages. A second PCR of about 7 to 12 cycles used a sample-barcoded 5' primer and a J-beta primer mix. One entry per CDR3 protein results from TCRdb running MiXCR on the 5' RACE reads. The sample lists about 400,000 distinct CDR3 sequences, approximately 51% occurring once. Sequenced material: blood. The receptors here all came from a man aged 55 to 70 in good health.

The J gene is TRBJ2-5, the V gene TRBV30, with D hard to call. Matching the DNA end better, TRBJ2-7 makes the J call doubtful. Germline lookup yields CDR1 GTSNPN and CDR2 SVGIG (reference sequence). The CDR3 runs 12 residues. CDR3 loop: CAWSVDRYEQYF. The CDR3, as DNA: TGTGCCTGGAGTGTCGATAGGTACGAGCAGTACTTC.

This clonotype was counted only a few times. This CDR3 is CAWRIRAGANVLTF. CDR3 bases: TGTGCCTGGAGGATCAGGGCTGGGGCCAACGTCCTGACTTTC. The V call is TRBV30, the J call TRBJ2-6; D might be TRBD1 (5 bases). Looked up from germline, CDR1 is GTSNPN and CDR2 is SVGIG (reference sequence). Trimming removed 3 bases from V and 2 bases from J, with 8 bases in between. The CDR3 spans 14 residues.

The chain has TRBV6-4 and TRBJ2-1; 7 nucleotides align to TRBD1. The CDR3 sequence is 15 residues long. J was trimmed by 4 bases and V by 2 bases; bases with no gene match: 5. Per the germline V gene, CDR1 is MRHNA and CDR2 is SNTAGT. The CDR3 coding sequence is TGTGCCAGCAGTGACCGAGGACAGGAGTACAATGAGCAGTTCTTC. Translating gives CASSDRGQEYNEQFF.

This chain uses TRBV24-1 with TRBJ2-1; 8 nucleotides match TRBD1. CDR3 length: 18 amino acids. Per germline, CDR1 KGHDR and CDR2 SFDVKD. The V and J ends lost 8 bases and 8 bases, in that order; junction bases with no gene match: 22. CDR3 DNA: TGTGCCACCAACCTCGTAATGGGACAGGACAACCTCAGCGATGAGCAGTTCTTC. It yields the protein CATNLVMGQDNLSDEQFF.

This clonotype was seen more than once but under ten times. The chain combines TRBV5-1 with TRBJ1-2; weak D call: TRBD1 (6 bases). The V end was cut by 4 bases, the J end by 0 bases, with 10 bases between. Germline values: CDR1 SGHRS, CDR2 YFSETQ. This CDR3 has 14 amino acids. CDR3 region: CASSEDRANYGYTF. In DNA form, the CDR3 reads TGCGCCAGCAGCGAGGACAGAGCTAACTATGGCTACACCTTC. Using reference TRBV5-1 and TRBJ1-2 for the parts outside the CDR3, the full variable domain is KAGVTQTPRYLIKTRGQQVTLSCSPISGHRSVSWYQQTPGQGLQFLFEYFSETQRNKGNFPGRFSGRQFSNSRSEMNVSTLELGDSALYLCASSEDRANYGYTFGSGTRLTVV.

V usage is TRBV5-1 and J usage is TRBJ1-5; 8 bases align to TRBD1. Unmatched junction bases numbered 11, after V lost 0 bases and J lost 6 bases. Germline V gives CDR1 SGHRS, CDR2 YFSETQ. The CDR3 is 17 amino acids. As DNA, the CDR3 is TGCGCCAGCAGCTTGGGGACAGGGCAAGGAGGTAGTCAGCCCCAGCATTTT. Translating gives CASSLGTGQGGSQPQHF.

This clonotype turned up a few times. The gene calls are TRBV29-1 and TRBJ2-6; maybe TRBD2 (6 bases). Looked up from germline, CDR1 is SQVTM and CDR2 is ANQGSEA. There are 13 residues in the CDR3. Deletions cut 7 bases from V and 2 bases from J, with 9 bases between. The CDR3 DNA reads as TGCAGCGCCAGGGAGGCTGGGGCCAACGTCCTGACTTTC. This encodes CSAREAGANVLTF.

The chain has TRBV6-1 and TRBJ2-5, with D possibly matching TRBD1 (6 bases). V shed 2 bases and J shed 5 bases, with 15 bases lying between them. Germline V lookup: CDR1 MNHNS, CDR2 SASEGT. The CDR3 sequence is 15 residues long. CDR3 amino acids: CASSEWTALRETQYF. In DNA, the CDR3 is TGTGCCAGCAGTGAATGGACAGCCCTCAGGGAGACCCAGTACTTC.

The chain couples TRBV5-1 to TRBJ1-1, with 7 bases that match TRBD1. Germline V CDR1 and CDR2: SGHRS, YFSETQ. V shed 10 bases, J shed 0 bases, and the junction held 9 bases outside the gene matches. The CDR3 has 14 residues. CDR3 amino acids: CAGTTTGMNTEAFF. Here the CDR3 DNA reads TGCGCCGGCACCACGACAGGGATGAACACTGAAGCTTTCTTT.

The gene calls are TRBV9 and TRBJ2-7; D is perhaps TRBD2 (6 bases). The ends were cut back, 3 bases at V and 7 bases at J, with 20 bases in the middle. Germline lookup yields CDR1 SGDLS and CDR2 YYNGEE. This CDR3 has 15 amino acids. The CDR3: CASSDGTPGHNEQYF. Written as DNA, the CDR3 is TGTGCCAGCAGCGACGGGACTCCCGGCCACAATGAGCAGTACTTC.

This sequence joins TRBV7-9 and TRBJ2-7; possibly TRBD1 for D (6 bases). This CDR3 is 13 amino acids long. Germline CDR1 reads SEHNR; CDR2 reads FQNEAQ (reference sequence). Trimming removed 6 bases at V and 3 bases at J, with 12 bases between. The DNA of the CDR3 is TGTGCCAGCAGACTTCAACAGGGCTACGAGCAGTACTTC. Its translation is CASRLQQGYEQYF. The full variable domain, in which reference TRBV7-9 and TRBJ2-7 provide the parts outside the CDR3, is DTGVSQNPRHKITKRGQNVTFRCDPISEHNRLYWYRQTLGQGPEFLTYFQNEAQLEKSRLLSDRFSAERPKGSFSTLEIQRTEQGDSAMYLCASRLQQGYEQYFGPGTRLTVT.

The chain uses TRBV5-1 and TRBJ2-7, with TRBD2 as a possible D gene (6 bases). Trimming cost V 0 bases and J 4 bases, with 14 bases left between them. The CDR3 totals 15 residues. The germline gives CDR1 SGHRS, CDR2 YFSETQ. CDR3: CASSLVADASYEQYF. CDR3 nucleotide sequence: TGCGCCAGCAGCTTGGTAGCGGACGCCTCGTACGAGCAGTACTTC. Full variable domain (missing parts from reference TRBV5-1 and TRBJ2-7): KAGVTQTPRYLIKTRGQQVTLSCSPISGHRSVSWYQQTPGQGLQFLFEYFSETQRNKGNFPGRFSGRQFSNSRSEMNVSTLELGDSALYLCASSLVADASYEQYFGPGTRLTVT.

Comment on this clonotype: This may come from a read error, since a much larger clone is one base off. This sequence joins TRBV5-1 and TRBJ2-1, with a weak D call TRBD1 (6 bases). The tail of the sequence fits TRBJ2-7 better, so the J call may be wrong. The CDR3 has 15 residues. Germline CDR1 SGHRS, CDR2 YFSETQ. CDR3 nucleotide sequence: TGCGCCAGCAGCTTATCCGGGACAAACTACAATGAGCAGTACTTC. This encodes CASSLSGTNYNEQYF.

This clonotype was seen only a few times. V gene TRBV18 combines with J gene TRBJ2-1, with D perhaps TRBD1 or TRBD2 (5 bases each). Germline V CDR1 and CDR2: KGHSH, LQKENI. This CDR3 has 15 residues. The V end lost 3 bases, the J end lost 3 bases, and 12 bases lay between the germline ends. CDR3 bases: TGTGCCAGCTCACCGCCGGGACGGGACTACAATGAGCAGTTCTTC. It encodes CASSPPGRDYNEQFF.

The V and J genes are TRBV25-1 and TRBJ1-6; D is perhaps TRBD1 (6 bases). Trimming pared 4 bases from V and 7 bases from J, leaving 11 bases between. CDR1 and CDR2 (germline): MGHDK, SYGVNS. CDR3 length: 14 residues. CDR3 residues: CASSVHRENSPLHF. The CDR3 DNA sequence: TGTGCCAGCAGTGTACACAGGGAGAATTCACCCCTCCACTTT.

The J gene is TRBJ1-1, the V gene TRBV6-5; D is unclear. This CDR3 has 13 residues. Germline V gene sequence: CDR1 MNHEY, CDR2 SVGAGI. Trimming took off 6 bases at V and 2 bases at J, with 10 bases between the two ends. CDR3 nucleotide sequence: TGTGCCAGCAGAATAAACCTAAACACTGAAGCTTTCTTT. This gives the protein CASRINLNTEAFF.

The gene calls are TRBV20-1 and TRBJ2-7; either TRBD1 or TRBD2 may supply D (5 bases each). This CDR3 region has 15 residues. The V end was cut by 2 bases, the J end by 1 base, with 15 bases between. CDR1 is DFQATT, CDR2 SNEGSKA, per germline (reference sequence). CDR3 sequence: CSARNFGDGSYEQYF. Here the CDR3 DNA reads TGCAGTGCTAGAAATTTCGGGGACGGTTCCTACGAGCAGTACTTC.

This clonotype was detected only a few times. In DNA, the CDR3 is TGTGCCTGGAGTCTCGGGGGCGAGCAGTACTTC. Residues: CAWSLGGEQYF. This rearrangement joins TRBV30 to TRBJ2-7; D is possibly TRBD2 (6 bases). This CDR3 is 11 amino acids long. The V end lost 2 bases, the J end lost 6 bases, and 8 bases lay between the germline ends. The germline gives CDR1 GTSNPN, CDR2 SVGIG (reference sequence).

CDR3 nucleotide sequence: TGTGCCATCAGTGAGCGGGTAGGCCCCTACGAGCAGTACTTC. Encoded protein: CAISERVGPYEQYF. V and J are TRBV10-3 and TRBJ2-7; the D is unclear. This CDR3 is built from 14 residues. The V gene lost 2 bases and the J gene lost 2 bases, with 10 bases spanning the gap. Per germline, CDR1 ENHRY and CDR2 SYGVKD.

This clonotype was detected a few times. The rearrangement links TRBV20-1 to TRBJ1-1; the D gene is possibly TRBD1 (6 bases). CDR3 length: 12 amino acids. The V gene's germline CDR1 is DFQATT and CDR2 SNEGSKA (reference sequence). Trimming stripped 3 bases from V and 4 bases from J, with 9 bases between. CDR3 DNA: TGCAGTGCTAGTCGGGACATCACTGAAGCTTTCTTT. Its translation: CSASRDITEAFF.